This T cell receptor beta chain was identified in a study of technical replicates of blood from a handful of donors listed by TCRdb under 2017. The library was obtained by the immunoSEQ multiplex PCR assay. TCRdb holds this immuneACCESS table with in-frame rearrangements only. Some clones are missing; in checked studies, unresolved V genes explain under half, and the rest has no known cause. The sample records over 70,000 clones, just under 95% of which are singletons. Under 0.35% of the sample lies in the top ten. The CDR3 goes from the cysteine to the phenylalanine over 18 residues. Only the CDR3 region is kept as DNA, spanning 54 bases read in frame from base 1. According to the germline V gene, CDR1 reads SGDLS and CDR2 reads YYNGEE. Trimming removed 3 bases from V and 0 bases from J, leaving 16 bases between the germline ends. Points on this clone: Its antigen is currently not known. No qualities accompany the bases; no much larger clone lies one base away.

The sequence derives from a human donor in good health. The chain is assembled from TRBV9 and TRBJ2-6; the D segment could be TRBD2, given 7 matching bases. Sequencing used T cells isolated from PBMCs. The sequence in DNA is TGTGCCAGCAGCGAGCGGGACACGCCAAGCTCTGGGGCCAACGTCCTGACTTTC. Protein translation: CASSERDTPSSGANVLTF.